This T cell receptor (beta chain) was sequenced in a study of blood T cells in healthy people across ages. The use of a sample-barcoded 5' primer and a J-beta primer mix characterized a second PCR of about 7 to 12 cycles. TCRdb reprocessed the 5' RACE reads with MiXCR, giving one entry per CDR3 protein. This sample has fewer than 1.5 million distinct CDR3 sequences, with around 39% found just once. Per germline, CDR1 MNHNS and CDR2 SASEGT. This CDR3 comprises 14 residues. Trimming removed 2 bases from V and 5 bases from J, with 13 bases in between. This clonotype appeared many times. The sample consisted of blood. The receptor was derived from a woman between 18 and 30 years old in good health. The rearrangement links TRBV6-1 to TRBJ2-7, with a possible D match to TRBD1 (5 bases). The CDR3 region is CASSEQGNLDEQYF. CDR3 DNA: TGTGCCAGCAGTGAACAGGGAAACCTTGACGAGCAGTACTTC.